One T cell receptor (beta chain) is described in this entry. The sample originates from a study of blood T cell repertoires in COVID-19. Assay used: immunoSEQ multiplex PCR; TCRdb lists only in-frame clones, some missing. Among 200,000 to 250,000 clones listed, almost 90% were seen once. V was clipped by 7 bases and J by 10 bases, with 26 bases between them. Germline lookup yields CDR1 SQVTM and CDR2 ANQGSEA. The CDR3 contains 15 residues. The sample was peripheral blood. The receptor comes from a woman aged 55-69 years with acute or convalescent COVID-19. The V gene is TRBV29-1, the J gene TRBJ2-1; TRBD2 might be the D (7 bases). CDR3 sequence reads: CSGLKGGAMSEEQFF. CDR3 nucleotides: TGCAGCGGTTTGAAGGGGGGGGCCATGTCCGAGGAGCAGTTCTTC.